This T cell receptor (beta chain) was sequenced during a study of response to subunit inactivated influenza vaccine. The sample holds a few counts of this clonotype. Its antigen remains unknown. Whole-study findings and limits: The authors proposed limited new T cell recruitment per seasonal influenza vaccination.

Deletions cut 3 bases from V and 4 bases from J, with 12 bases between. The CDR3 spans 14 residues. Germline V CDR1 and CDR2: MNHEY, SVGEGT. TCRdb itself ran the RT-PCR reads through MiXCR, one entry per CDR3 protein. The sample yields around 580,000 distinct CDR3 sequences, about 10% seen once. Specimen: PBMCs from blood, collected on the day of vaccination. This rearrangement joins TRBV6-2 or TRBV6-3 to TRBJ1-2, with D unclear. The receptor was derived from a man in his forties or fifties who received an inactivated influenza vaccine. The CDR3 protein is CASSYAASLYGYTF. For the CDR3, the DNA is TGTGCCAGCAGTTATGCGGCCAGTCTCTATGGCTACACCTTC.